The 21 T cell receptor beta chains given below trace back to one sample, sequenced in a study of blood T cell repertoires in COVID-19. Sequencing used immunoSEQ multiplex PCR; TCRdb keeps in-frame clones, though not all of them. The sample yields 130,000 to 150,000 clones, over 80% seen once. The specimen was peripheral blood. The receptors come from a woman aged 40 to 50 with active or convalescent COVID-19.

This clone was found once. The chain joins TRBV12-3 or TRBV12-4 to TRBJ2-1; D may be TRBD2 (6 bases). CDR3 length: 13 residues. The V gene lost 3 bases and the J gene lost 6 bases, with 9 bases spanning the gap. Written as DNA, the CDR3 is TGTGCCAGCAGTTTGGGCGGGACCAATGAGCAGTTCTTC. Amino acids: CASSLGGTNEQFF.

This CDR3 is CASSFGTSGSPGELFF. DNA for the CDR3: TGTGCCAGCAGCTTCGGGACTAGCGGGAGTCCCGGGGAGCTGTTTTTT. The V gene is TRBV7-8, the J gene TRBJ2-2, with 14 bases lining up with TRBD2. J was trimmed by 6 bases and V by 3 bases; bases with no gene match: 3. The CDR3 contains 16 residues. Germline values: CDR1 SGHVS, CDR2 FQNEAQ.

This clone turned up a few times. J is TRBJ2-1 and V is TRBV10-3; D gene unclear. Trimming pared 4 bases from V and 4 bases from J, leaving 17 bases between. This CDR3 comprises 16 residues. From germline, CDR1 is ENHRY and CDR2 SYGVKD. This chain's CDR3 is CAISAVRLVGYNEQFF. CDR3 sequence (DNA): TGTGCCATCAGTGCCGTACGGCTAGTAGGATACAATGAGCAGTTCTTC.

This chain links TRBV29-1 with TRBJ2-2, with 9 bases fitting TRBD1. Germline CDR1 and CDR2: SQVTM and ANQGSEA. There are 15 residues in the CDR3. The trim removed 3 bases at V and 3 bases at J, leaving 5 bases unmatched. The CDR3: CSVEPGTGHTGELFF. The CDR3 DNA sequence: TGCAGCGTTGAGCCCGGGACAGGGCACACCGGGGAGCTGTTTTTT.

The CDR3 DNA is TGCGCCAGCAGCTTATATTGGGGGACAGGTTCCACTGAAGCTTTCTTT. This gives the protein CASSLYWGTGSTEAFF. The chain joins TRBV5-1 to TRBJ1-1; TRBD1 agrees at 8 bases. The germline CDR1 and CDR2 sequences are SGHRS and YFSETQ. V gave up 2 bases and J gave up 4 bases; unmatched junction bases: 10. The CDR3 has 16 residues.

The chain has TRBV2 and TRBJ1-2, with D unresolved. The ends were cut back, 4 bases at V and 5 bases at J, with 26 bases in the middle. This CDR3 is 18 amino acids long. Germline CDR1 reads SNHLY; CDR2 reads FYNNEI. The CDR3: CASSGSISGRRWKYGYTF. The CDR3 DNA is TGTGCCAGCAGTGGGTCCATAAGTGGGAGACGTTGGAAGTATGGCTACACCTTC.

CDR3 loop: CASRGPGQIYGYTF. The CDR3 DNA sequence: TGTGCCAGCAGGGGCCCGGGACAGATCTATGGCTACACCTTC. The chain has TRBV28 and TRBJ1-2; 7 nucleotides align to TRBD1. After removal of 6 bases from V and 4 bases from J, the junction contained 8 bases not matched to a gene. The germline V gene has CDR1 MDHEN and CDR2 SYDVKM. The CDR3 extends over 14 amino acids.

The V call is TRBV7-2, the J call TRBJ1-2; maybe TRBD1 (5 bases). CDR3 length: 14 residues. Trimming took 1 base from V and 4 from J, leaving 10 bases between them. Germline lookup yields CDR1 SGHTA and CDR2 FQGNSA. The CDR3 sequence is CASSLGGDSYGYTF. CDR3 DNA sequence: TGTGCCAGCAGCTTAGGCGGGGACTCCTATGGCTACACCTTC.

This clone is a singleton in its sample. V is TRBV7-6 and J is TRBJ2-1, with 8 bases matching TRBD2. Germline lookup yields CDR1 SGHVS and CDR2 FNYEAQ. The CDR3 contains 17 residues. V shed 0 bases, J shed 2 bases, and the junction held 6 bases outside the gene matches. In DNA, the CDR3 is TGTGCCAGCAGCTTAGCGGCCGCTAGCGGGCCCTACAATGAGCAGTTCTTC. Translated: CASSLAAASGPYNEQFF. Drawing the rest from reference TRBV7-6 and TRBJ2-1, the complete variable domain is GAGVSQSPRYKVTKRGQDVALRCDPISGHVSLYWYRQALGQGPEFLTYFNYEAQQDKSGLPNDRFSAERPEGSISTLTIQRTEQRDSAMYRCASSLAAASGPYNEQFFGPGTRLTVL.

This chain joins TRBV18 and TRBJ1-2, with 8 bases matching TRBD1. CDR3 size: 14 residues. CDR1 KGHSH and CDR2 LQKENI come from the germline V gene. J was trimmed by 3 bases and V by 6 bases; bases with no gene match: 6. The DNA for the CDR3 is TGTGCCAGCTCTAAGACAGGGGTCGACTATGGCTACACCTTC. This encodes CASSKTGVDYGYTF.

CDR3 sequence reads: CASTTRQGSSYEQYF. The DNA for the CDR3 is TGTGCCAGCACCACAAGACAGGGTAGCTCCTACGAGCAGTACTTC. The chain combines TRBV6-6 with TRBJ2-7; 7 bases agree with TRBD1. There are 15 residues in the CDR3. The germline gives CDR1 MNHNY, CDR2 SVGAGI (reference sequence). The J segment lost 0 bases and the V segment lost 7 bases, leaving 9 bases of the junction unmatched.

This clone has only one observation. The chain carries TRBV19 and TRBJ2-1; TRBD2 agrees at 12 bases. V trimming: 4 bases; J trimming: 0 bases; junction bases outside the gene matches: 1. The CDR3 is 16 amino acids. CDR1 LNHDA and CDR2 SQIVND come from the germline V gene (reference sequence). For the CDR3, the DNA is TGTGCCAGTAGTAAGACTAGCGGGAGCTCCTACAATGAGCAGTTCTTC. It specifies CASSKTSGSSYNEQFF. The variable domain in full, with the rest retrieved from reference TRBV19 and TRBJ2-1, is DGGITQSPKYLFRKEGQNVTLSCEQNLNHDAMYWYRQDPGQGLRLIYYSQIVNDFQKGDIAEGYSVSREKKESFPLTVTSAQKNPTAFYLCASSKTSGSSYNEQFFGPGTRLTVL.

This sequence joins TRBV27 and TRBJ2-3; 8 bases are a match to TRBD2. CDR3 size: 17 residues. J was trimmed by 0 bases and V by 7 bases; bases with no gene match: 12. The germline V gene encodes CDR1 MNHEY and CDR2 SMNVEV (reference sequence). CDR3 residues: CASKTSAGRTSTDTQYF. The CDR3 bases are TGTGCCAGCAAGACTAGCGCGGGAAGGACCAGCACAGATACGCAGTATTTT.

The V call is TRBV27, the J call TRBJ1-1; D call uncertain. Trimming took 8 bases from V and 4 from J, leaving 8 bases between them. Germline-derived CDR1 and CDR2 are MNHEY and SMNVEV (reference sequence). The CDR3 extends over 11 amino acids. The CDR3 DNA follows: TGTGCCAGCCGACGGGGCACTGAAGCTTTCTTT. Translating gives CASRRGTEAFF.

The CDR3 here is CASSGDPLAGGPTGELFF. The CDR3 DNA follows: TGTGCCAGCAGTGGGGATCCCCTAGCGGGGGGACCCACCGGGGAGCTGTTTTTT. The chain uses TRBV2 and TRBJ2-2; 11 bases align to TRBD2. Looked up from germline, CDR1 is SNHLY and CDR2 is FYNNEI. CDR3 length: 18 amino acids. V lost 4 bases, J lost 4 bases, and 11 bases stayed unmatched.

This chain uses TRBV6-4 with TRBJ2-1; perhaps TRBD2 as D (5 bases). Per germline, CDR1 MRHNA and CDR2 SNTAGT. V dropped 3 bases and J dropped 1 base, with 16 bases sitting between them. CDR3 length: 17 residues. CDR3 region: CASSEVLRRGSYNEQFF. CDR3 coding DNA: TGTGCCAGCAGTGAAGTTTTGAGGCGCGGGTCCTACAATGAGCAGTTCTTC.

V and J are TRBV19 and TRBJ1-2; 8 nucleotides line up with TRBD1. This CDR3 spans 11 amino acids. Trimming cost V 4 bases and J 11 bases; bases outside gene matches: 3. The V gene's germline CDR1 is LNHDA and CDR2 SQIVND (reference sequence). The CDR3 protein is CASSNRGAYTF. The DNA of the CDR3 is TGTGCCAGTAGTAACAGGGGGGCGTACACCTTC.

The chain joins TRBV7-2 to TRBJ1-3; 8 nucleotides agree with TRBD1. The trim removed 5 bases at V and 4 bases at J, leaving 7 bases unmatched. This CDR3 spans 15 amino acids. Germline loops: CDR1 SGHTA, CDR2 FQGNSA. The CDR3 DNA sequence: TGTGCCAGCAGCCGTCAGGGGGCAACGGGAAACACCATATATTTT. Translating gives CASSRQGATGNTIYF. Complete variable domain (other parts from reference TRBV7-2 and TRBJ1-3): GAGVSQSPSNKVTEKGKDVELRCDPISGHTALYWYRQSLGQGLEFLIYFQGNSAPDKSGLPSDRFSAERTGGSVSTLTIQRTQQEDSAVYLCASSRQGATGNTIYFGEGSWLTVV.

J is TRBJ1-1 and V is TRBV6-2 or TRBV6-3, with 10 nucleotides matching TRBD1. The CDR3 runs to 14 residues. Germline lookup yields CDR1 MNHEY and CDR2 SVGEGT. The trim removed 4 bases at V and 7 bases at J, leaving 6 bases unmatched. CDR3 sequence (DNA): TGTGCCAGCAGTTCCACGGGACAGGGGTTTGAAGCTTTCTTT. Its protein product is CASSSTGQGFEAFF.

This sequence joins TRBV7-9 and TRBJ1-1; 12 bases match TRBD1. V trimming: 7 bases; J trimming: 5 bases; junction bases outside the gene matches: 14. The length of the CDR3 is 17 residues. Looked up from germline, CDR1 is SEHNR and CDR2 is FQNEAQ (reference sequence). CDR3 bases: TGTGCCAGCACTGGGGAGACCGGGGGACAGGGGGCTACTGAAGCTTTCTTT. Its protein product is CASTGETGGQGATEAFF.

This clone was counted between two and nine times. V gene TRBV5-6 combines with J gene TRBJ1-2, with D tentatively TRBD1 (5 bases). The CDR3 contains 14 residues. Germline CDR1 reads SGHDT; CDR2 reads YYEEEE. The V end lost 3 bases, the J end lost 7 bases, and 16 bases lay between the germline ends. This CDR3 reads CASSWGRASFGYTF. CDR3 sequence (DNA): TGTGCCAGCAGCTGGGGCAGGGCCTCTTTTGGCTACACCTTC. The full variable domain, rest sourced from reference TRBV5-6 and TRBJ1-2, is DAGVTQSPTHLIKTRGQQVTLRCSPKSGHDTVSWYQQALGQGPQFIFQYYEEEERQRGNFPDRFSGHQFPNYSSELNVNALLLGDSALYLCASSWGRASFGYTFGSGTRLTVV.